This entry lists 28 T cell receptor beta chains sequenced from one sample in a study of blood T cells in healthy people across ages. Primed by a sample-barcoded 5' primer and a J-beta primer mix, a second PCR proceeded for about 7 to 11 cycles. TCRdb independently ran MiXCR on the 5' RACE reads; one entry per CDR3 protein. The table shows fewer than 950,000 distinct CDR3 sequences, with roughly 34% occurring only once. Sequences were obtained from blood. The source is a man between 18 and 29 years old in good health.

The chain has TRBV6-2 or TRBV6-3 and TRBJ1-5; possibly TRBD1 for D (6 bases). The CDR3 sequence is 16 residues long. Per the germline V gene, CDR1 is MNHEY and CDR2 is SVGEGT. The V gene lost 4 bases and the J gene lost 0 bases, with 13 bases spanning the gap. CDR3 sequence: CASSFRDIYSNQPQHF. CDR3 in DNA: TGTGCCAGCAGTTTCCGGGACATATATAGCAATCAGCCCCAGCATTTT.

This sequence joins TRBV7-2 and TRBJ2-3; a weak D match, TRBD1 (6 bases). Germline values: CDR1 SGHTA, CDR2 FQGNSA. V lost 5 bases and J lost 2, with 11 bases in between. The CDR3 length is 14 residues. In nucleotides, the CDR3 is TGTGCCAGCAGCATCGGACAGAACACAGATACGCAGTATTTT. It yields the protein CASSIGQNTDTQYF.

This clonotype was seen a few times. The chain carries TRBV28 and TRBJ2-7; 8 bases align to TRBD1. There are 15 residues in the CDR3. V shed 5 bases and J 0 bases; nucleotides not matched to a gene: 6. CDR1 is MDHEN and CDR2 is SYDVKM in the germline V gene. CDR3 DNA: TGTGCCAGCAGTCCGGGACAGGAAATCTCCTACGAGCAGTACTTC. Translation gives CASSPGQEISYEQYF.

The rearrangement uses TRBV7-8 and TRBJ2-5; D is ambiguous. This CDR3 spans 14 amino acids. V lost 2 bases to trimming and J lost 3 bases, with 10 bases between them. CDR1 and CDR2 (germline): SGHVS, FQNEAQ. CDR3 DNA: TGTGCCAGCAGCTTAAACTTTTATAAAGAGACCCAGTACTTC. It translates to CASSLNFYKETQYF.

The chain has TRBV6-2 or TRBV6-3 and TRBJ2-6; possible D gene TRBD1, 6 bases. Germline values: CDR1 MNHEY, CDR2 SVGEGT. The CDR3 has 18 amino acids. Trimming removed 5 bases at V and 2 bases at J, with 19 bases between. CDR3 sequence: CASSADSQTAAGANVLTF. CDR3 DNA sequence: TGTGCCAGCAGTGCGGACAGCCAAACGGCCGCTGGGGCCAACGTCCTGACTTTC.

In its sample, this clonotype was seen many times. The rearrangement joins TRBV4-3 to TRBJ2-7; D is ambiguous. Trimming shortened V by 0 bases and J by 2 bases, and 11 bases separated the two germline ends. This CDR3 comprises 15 residues. Germline V gene lookup returns CDR1 LGHNA and CDR2 YSLEER. CDR3 in amino acids: CASSQELGSAYEQYF. Written as DNA, the CDR3 is TGCGCCAGCAGCCAAGAATTAGGCAGCGCCTACGAGCAGTACTTC.

This clonotype was counted a few times. The rearrangement links TRBV5-6 to TRBJ2-7, with a tentative D call TRBD1 (5 bases). CDR1 SGHDT and CDR2 YYEEEE come from the germline V gene. The CDR3 length is 16 residues. V was clipped by 1 base and J by 2 bases, with 16 bases between them. CDR3 amino acids: CASSLTQGLSPYEQYF. The CDR3 DNA sequence: TGTGCCAGCAGCTTGACTCAGGGTTTGAGCCCCTACGAGCAGTACTTC.

In its sample, this clonotype was seen once. The gene calls are TRBV4-1 and TRBJ1-4, with no clear D. Germline V gives CDR1 MGHRA, CDR2 YSYEKL. V gave up 4 bases and J gave up 0 bases, with 9 bases separating them. The CDR3 extends over 15 amino acids. The DNA of the CDR3 is TGCGCCAGCAGCCGGAACGGCGCAACTAATGAAAAACTGTTTTTT. It encodes CASSRNGATNEKLFF.

This clonotype was detected a few times. This chain links TRBV4-2 with TRBJ2-5; tentatively, D is TRBD1 (6 bases). Per the germline V gene, CDR1 is LGHNA and CDR2 is YNFKEQ. The CDR3 loop spans 16 amino acids. Trimming pared 1 base from V and 7 bases from J, leaving 19 bases between. In nucleotides, the CDR3 is TGTGCCAGCAGCCAAGCCCGGCAGGGGATCTATGGGACCCAGTACTTC. Encoded protein: CASSQARQGIYGTQYF.

In this sample, this clonotype turned up many times. The rearrangement links TRBV29-1 to TRBJ2-1; 9 bases are a match to TRBD2. CDR3 length equals 12 residues. CDR1 SQVTM and CDR2 ANQGSEA come from the germline V gene. J lost 5 bases, V lost 5 bases, and 1 base had no gene match. The DNA of the CDR3 is TGCAGCGTTTCTAGCGGGGACAATGAGCAGTTCTTC. Its protein is CSVSSGDNEQFF.

This clonotype was counted many times. The chain joins TRBV6-5 to TRBJ2-7, with a weak D call TRBD2 (5 bases). Germline CDR1 MNHEY, CDR2 SVGAGI. The CDR3 consists of 13 residues. Trimming removed 8 bases from V and 0 bases from J, with 11 bases in between. The CDR3 bases are TGTGCCAGCCAAAGCGGCTACTCCTACGAGCAGTACTTC. Translating gives CASQSGYSYEQYF.

The chain uses TRBV20-1 and TRBJ1-1; D gene unclear. Germline V gives CDR1 DFQATT, CDR2 SNEGSKA (reference sequence). The CDR3 is 11 residues long. V dropped 3 bases and J dropped 0 bases, with 2 bases sitting between them. This CDR3 reads CSASLNTEAFF. The CDR3 region has the DNA TGCAGTGCTAGTTTGAACACTGAAGCTTTCTTT.

This clonotype was detected ten times or more. The rearrangement joins TRBV20-1 to TRBJ2-5; D tentatively fits TRBD1 or TRBD2 (5 bases each). The CDR3 consists of 15 residues. The germline V gene has CDR1 DFQATT and CDR2 SNEGSKA (reference sequence). V shed 0 bases and J shed 2 bases, with 13 bases lying between them. CDR3 protein: CSARDGGTTQETQYF. CDR3 nucleotides: TGCAGTGCTAGAGATGGGGGAACCACTCAAGAGACCCAGTACTTC.

This clonotype occurred a few times. This chain connects TRBV12-3 or TRBV12-4 to TRBJ2-2; possible D gene TRBD1, 6 bases. V was pared by 5 bases and J by 1 base, with 11 bases between. The CDR3 loop spans 15 amino acids. Written as DNA, the CDR3 is TGTGCCAGCAGTCGCGGACAGAGGAACACCGGGGAGCTGTTTTTT. Protein product: CASSRGQRNTGELFF.

V and J are TRBV3-1 and TRBJ2-3, with 7 bases lining up with TRBD2. Germline trimming cut 4 bases from V and 2 bases from J; bases unmatched to any gene: 6. The CDR3 runs to 15 residues. The germline gives CDR1 LGHDT, CDR2 YNNKEL (reference sequence). CDR3 sequence (DNA): TGTGCCAGCAGCCCCCAAAGCGGGGACACAGATACGCAGTATTTT. Amino acid sequence: CASSPQSGDTDTQYF.

This clonotype has at least ten counts. The rearrangement uses TRBV4-3 and TRBJ2-5, with a tentative D call TRBD2 (5 bases). Germline V lookup: CDR1 LGHNA, CDR2 YSLEER. The V and J ends lost 1 base and 5 bases respectively, with 8 bases between them. CDR3 size: 13 residues. This CDR3 reads CASSQAPGETQYF. In DNA form, the CDR3 reads TGCGCCAGCAGCCAAGCTCCGGGGGAGACCCAGTACTTC.

The chain links TRBV6-5 to TRBJ2-6; a weak D match, TRBD1 (6 bases). Trimming pared 5 bases from V and 0 bases from J, leaving 11 bases between. Germline V CDR1 and CDR2: MNHEY, SVGAGI. CDR3 length equals 16 residues. The CDR3 sequence: CASSNGQFSGANVLTF. CDR3 sequence (DNA): TGTGCCAGCAGTAACGGACAGTTCTCTGGGGCCAACGTCCTGACTTTC.

V gene TRBV11-2 combines with J gene TRBJ2-1; the match to TRBD2 covers 7 bases. In germline, CDR1 is SGHAT, CDR2 FQNNGV. The V and J ends lost 0 bases and 6 bases, in that order; junction bases with no gene match: 2. This CDR3 has 14 amino acids. The CDR3 protein is CASSLDREVNEQFF. CDR3 DNA sequence: TGTGCCAGCAGCTTAGATCGGGAGGTCAATGAGCAGTTCTTC.

This clonotype appeared a few times. The V call is TRBV5-5, the J call TRBJ1-1, with D unclear. The CDR3 loop spans 16 amino acids. The V gene lost 0 bases and the J gene lost 1 base, with 13 bases spanning the gap. In germline, CDR1 is SGHKS, CDR2 YYEKEE (reference sequence). As DNA, the CDR3 is TGTGCCAGCAGCTTGGTACGGGGTGAAAGGAACACTGAAGCTTTCTTT. Its translation: CASSLVRGERNTEAFF.

This clonotype was recorded many times. The chain is built from TRBV6-1 and TRBJ2-3, with D perhaps TRBD2 (5 bases). Germline CDR1 reads MNHNS; CDR2 reads SASEGT. The CDR3 contains 15 residues. V lost 0 bases to trimming and J lost 4 bases, with 11 bases between them. This CDR3 is CASSEALASADTQYF. The CDR3 nucleotides are TGTGCCAGCAGTGAAGCTCTAGCCAGCGCAGATACGCAGTATTTT.

A remark on this clonotype: Mismatch with germline at one junction end may stem from a read error. The chain carries TRBV6-1 and TRBJ2-1; TRBD2 agrees at 12 bases. CDR3 length: 15 amino acids. Per the germline V gene, CDR1 is MNHNS and CDR2 is SASEGT. CDR3 residues: CVSSTSGGPDNEQFF. The CDR3 nucleotides are TGTGTCAGCAGCACTAGCGGGGGGCCAGACAATGAGCAGTTCTTC.

In this sample, this clonotype turned up a few times. A much larger clone lies one base from this, so it may be a read error. This chain joins TRBV29-1 and TRBJ2-3; 14 bases align to TRBD2. This CDR3 has 16 residues. Germline V gives CDR1 SQVTM, CDR2 ANQGSEA. CDR3 DNA: TGCAGCGTTGAGGGACTAGCGGGGGTCAGCACAGAAACGCAGTATTTT. It encodes CSVEGLAGVSTETQYF.

This clonotype was found a few times. CDR3 bases: TGCGCCAGCAGCCAAGAACATCGGCAGTACAATGAGCAGTACTTC. This sequence encodes CASSQEHRQYNEQYF. The chain is built from TRBV4-1 and TRBJ2-5; D unresolved. Trimming shortened V by 0 bases and J by 11 bases, and 19 bases separated the two germline ends. Germline CDR1 MGHRA, CDR2 YSYEKL. The CDR3 sequence is 15 residues long.

There are a few counts of this clonotype. The chain carries TRBV12-3 or TRBV12-4 and TRBJ2-5, with D perhaps given as TRBD1 or TRBD2 (6 bases each). The length of the CDR3 is 14 residues. V dropped 0 bases and J dropped 11 bases, with 16 bases sitting between them. CDR3 sequence (DNA): TGTGCCAGCAGTTTAGCGGGGGGCGGCAATGAGCAGTACTTC. It yields the protein CASSLAGGGNEQYF.

This clonotype has just a few counts. V usage is TRBV20-1 and J usage is TRBJ2-5, with 8 bases lining up with TRBD1. The V and J ends lost 0 bases and 5 bases, in that order; junction bases with no gene match: 5. The germline CDR1 and CDR2 sequences are DFQATT and SNEGSKA (reference sequence). This CDR3 is built from 14 residues. This chain's CDR3 is CSAREGQGGETQYF. As DNA, the CDR3 is TGCAGTGCTAGAGAAGGACAGGGTGGGGAGACCCAGTACTTC.

Regarding this clonotype: Since a much larger clone is just one base distant, this may be a read error. J is TRBJ2-7 and V is TRBV10-3, with TRBD1 identical over 9 bases. CDR3 size: 15 residues. Germline V gene lookup returns CDR1 ENHRY and CDR2 SYGVKD. CDR3 sequence: CVISRSGTGRGEQYF. The CDR3 DNA sequence: TGTGTCATCAGCCGTTCCGGGACAGGGCGTGGGGAGCAGTACTTC.

Comments on this clonotype: Since a much larger clone is just one base distant, this may be a read error. The gene calls are TRBV7-3 and TRBJ2-7; D is unclear. The germline V gene has CDR1 SGHTA and CDR2 FQGTGA. V lost 1 base, J lost 0 bases, and 10 bases lay in between. The CDR3 length is 15 residues. For the CDR3, the DNA is TGTGCCAGCAGCTTAAAAGGAGACCCCTCCTACGAGCAGTACTTC. Translated: CASSLKGDPSYEQYF. The variable domain in full, completed from reference TRBV7-3 and TRBJ2-7, reads GAGVSQTPSNKVTEKGKYVELRCDPISGHTALYWYRQSLGQGPEFLIYFQGTGAADDSGLPNDRFFAVRPEGSVSTLKIQRTERGDSAVYLCASSLKGDPSYEQYFGPGTRLTVT.

The table lists this clonotype with a few counts. This sequence joins TRBV12-3 or TRBV12-4 and TRBJ2-1; TRBD2 aligns across 7 bases. This CDR3 is built from 14 residues. The V segment lost 8 bases and the J segment 4 bases; nucleotides outside the gene matches: 8. Here the CDR3 DNA reads TGTGCCAGCTCACACGCCGGGGGGTACAATGAGCAGTTCTTC. This sequence encodes CASSHAGGYNEQFF.